This TCR beta chain is from a study of blood T cell repertoires in COVID-19. Study processing details: Cell counts per sample came from amplifying reference gene primers. Profiling relied on immunoSEQ multiplex PCR, and the TCRdb table lists in-frame clones only, not all of them. The V and J calls and clone size are taken from that table; D and trimming were inferred from the DNA. The sample lists roughly 200,000 clones; 86% were seen once. Participants spanned ages 18 to 89 years and resided in 20 to 30 US areas. Which cohort a participant joined came from the clinical history participants gave. Germline values: CDR1 SGDLS, CDR2 YYNGEE. V dropped 4 bases and J dropped 4; count of bases not matched to a gene: 5. The CDR3 loop spans 16 amino acids.

Sequencing used PBMCs or T cells enriched from blood (not recorded which). This clonotype originated in a woman between 35 and 50 years old with acute COVID-19. The chain links TRBV9 to TRBJ2-3, with 14 bases aligning to TRBD2. CDR3 in amino acids: CASSPQGLAGADTQYF. CDR3 in DNA: TGTGCCAGCAGCCCCCAGGGACTAGCGGGGGCAGATACGCAGTATTTT.